These 27 T cell receptor beta chains were sequenced from one sample in a study of vaccination and CD4 T cells after COVID-19. These receptors' antigens are unknown. The treatment is: roughly ten-day PBMC culture with coronavirus spike peptide pools or control peptides (ViraFEST assay). With the Oncomine TCR Beta short-read assay, DNA from cultured CD4+ T cells was sequenced. TCRdb itself ran the PCR reads through MiXCR, one entry per CDR3 protein. The sample has 13,000 or so distinct CDR3 sequences, approximately 51% seen once. The sample was cultured CD4+ T cells from blood, taken after SARS-CoV-2 vaccination. The origin of the receptors is a human donor with COVID-19.

V usage is TRBV6-4 and J usage is TRBJ1-2; 8 bases map to TRBD1. V was clipped by 2 bases and J by 6 bases; unmatched bases: 11. Germline lookup yields CDR1 MRHNA and CDR2 SNTAGT. This CDR3 spans 16 amino acids. Here the CDR3 reads CASSDKAGGAGDGYTF. CDR3 sequence (DNA): TGTGCCAGCAGTGACAAGGCAGGGGGCGCAGGGGATGGCTACACCTTC.

This chain's CDR3 is CASSLRAANYGYTF. DNA of the CDR3: TGTGCCAGCAGTTTAAGGGCAGCTAACTATGGCTACACCTTC. This chain uses TRBV28 with TRBJ1-2; D is unresolved. The CDR3 runs 14 residues. V was cut by 2 bases and J by 0 bases, with 7 bases left in between. Germline lookup yields CDR1 MDHEN and CDR2 SYDVKM.

The J gene is TRBJ2-1, the V gene TRBV5-1; TRBD1 might be the D (6 bases). CDR3 length equals 13 residues. Germline V gene lookup returns CDR1 SGHRS and CDR2 YFSETQ. V gave up 3 bases and J gave up 7 bases, with 11 bases separating them. CDR3 loop: CASSSQGTNEQFF. The CDR3 nucleotides read TGCGCCAGCAGCTCACAGGGAACAAATGAGCAGTTCTTC.

As to this clonotype: A junction boundary mismatches the germline segment, possibly from a read error. The rearrangement links TRBV6-1 to TRBJ1-2, with TRBD1 matching over 7 bases. From germline, CDR1 is MNHNS and CDR2 SASEGT. CDR3 length: 13 amino acids. The CDR3 spells CVSSFGDRDGYTF. CDR3 DNA: TGTGTCAGCAGCTTTGGGGACAGAGATGGCTACACCTTC.

V and J are TRBV7-2 and TRBJ1-6; no reliable D call. The CDR3 length is 14 residues. Between the trimmed V and J ends, which lost 2 bases and 7 bases, there was a span of 9 bases. CDR1 and CDR2 (germline): SGHTA, FQGNSA. CDR3 in amino acids: CASSLRSGNSPLHF. The CDR3 nucleotides are TGTGCCAGCAGCTTAAGGTCCGGGAATTCACCCCTCCACTTT.

In DNA form, the CDR3 reads TGTGCCAGCAGTTACGGGTTAGCGGGGGGCCTAGCCTACAATGAGCAGTTCTTC. Translated, it gives CASSYGLAGGLAYNEQFF. The chain links TRBV6-5 to TRBJ2-1, with TRBD2 matching over 10 bases. V lost 2 bases, J lost 2 bases, and 9 bases stayed unmatched. The CDR3 covers 18 residues. CDR1 is MNHEY, CDR2 SVGAGI, per germline.

The genes are TRBV20-1 and TRBJ2-3; weak D call: TRBD2 (6 bases). The CDR3 has 14 residues. Germline V gene data show CDR1 as DFQATT and CDR2 as SNEGSKA (reference sequence). V was trimmed by 6 bases and J by 3 bases, leaving 16 bases between them. CDR3 sequence reads: CSAPLAGRTDTQYF. For the CDR3, the DNA is TGCAGTGCCCCCCTGGCGGGGAGGACAGATACGCAGTATTTT.

This clonotype is categorized as medium-sized. V and J are TRBV27 and TRBJ1-1; 8 nucleotides align to TRBD1. V lost 1 base, J lost 1 base, and 8 bases stayed unmatched. From germline, CDR1 is MNHEY and CDR2 SMNVEV (reference sequence). The CDR3 consists of 17 residues. CDR3 sequence (DNA): TGTGCCAGCAGTTTATTCTCAGGGGGCAGGGGGAACACTGAAGCTTTCTTT. It encodes CASSLFSGGRGNTEAFF.

The CDR3, as DNA: TGTGCCAGCAGCTTAAACGGCGTGGGAGCGGGGAAGCAAGAGACCCAGTACTTC. It encodes CASSLNGVGAGKQETQYF. The chain combines TRBV7-3 with TRBJ2-5, with 7 bases that match TRBD2. The germline gives CDR1 SGHTA, CDR2 FQGTGA. V lost 1 base, J lost 2 bases, and 13 bases stayed unmatched. The CDR3 consists of 18 residues.

The chain has TRBV7-2 and TRBJ2-7; TRBD1 matches 9 bases. V was clipped by 5 bases and J by 5 bases; unmatched bases: 4. The CDR3 totals 13 residues. The germline gives CDR1 SGHTA, CDR2 FQGNSA. The CDR3 here is CASSQQGAHEQYF. The CDR3 nucleotides are TGTGCCAGCAGCCAACAGGGGGCCCACGAGCAGTACTTC.

This sequence joins TRBV20-1 and TRBJ2-5; maybe TRBD2 (5 bases). Germline V gene lookup returns CDR1 DFQATT and CDR2 SNEGSKA (reference sequence). The length of the CDR3 is 14 residues. Trimming took off 6 bases at V and 4 bases at J, with 18 bases between the two ends. The CDR3 DNA sequence: TGCAGTGCCCCCCCACTAGAACTATCAGAGACCCAGTACTTC. It specifies CSAPPLELSETQYF.

This clonotype appeared a few times. The J gene is TRBJ1-1, the V gene TRBV15; D unresolved. Germline CDR1 and CDR2: LNHNV and YYDKDF (reference sequence). This CDR3 contains 13 residues. Deletions cut 0 bases from V and 6 bases from J, with 8 bases between. The CDR3 loop reads CATSRDFGAEAFF. The CDR3 DNA sequence: TGTGCCACCAGCAGAGATTTCGGGGCTGAAGCTTTCTTT.

The chain carries TRBV28 and TRBJ1-2; the D gene is possibly TRBD1 (6 bases). The CDR3 consists of 15 residues. V was shortened by 4 bases and J by 0 bases, with 12 bases between the two germline ends. CDR1 and CDR2 (germline): MDHEN, SYDVKM. In DNA, the CDR3 is TGTGCCAGCAGTTACAGGGAACCGACTAACTATGGCTACACCTTC. Translated, it gives CASSYREPTNYGYTF.

This clonotype was seen only a few times. The gene calls are TRBV6-1 and TRBJ2-1; D remains unclear. Per the germline V gene, CDR1 is MNHNS and CDR2 is SASEGT. Trimming left V 7 bases short and J 5 bases short, with 6 bases between. The CDR3 extends over 11 amino acids. The CDR3 loop is CASTTNNEQFF. The CDR3 DNA sequence: TGTGCCAGCACCACTAACAATGAGCAGTTCTTC.

The rearrangement uses TRBV20-1 and TRBJ2-1, with 8 bases identical to TRBD2. V shed 6 bases, J shed 5 bases, and the junction held 9 bases outside the gene matches. This CDR3 region has 14 residues. In germline, CDR1 is DFQATT, CDR2 SNEGSKA (reference sequence). As DNA, the CDR3 is TGCAGTGCCCCCAGGAGCGGGGGTGACAATGAGCAGTTCTTC. It specifies CSAPRSGGDNEQFF.

As concerns this clonotype: A read error may produce the germline difference seen at one junction end. The genes are TRBV6-1 and TRBJ1-1; 7 positions agree with TRBD1. Germline V gene data show CDR1 as MNHNS and CDR2 as SASEGT. This CDR3 has 14 residues. CDR3 in DNA: TGTGCCAGCATTATAGACAGGGTACGGACTGAAGTTTTCTTT. Encoded protein: CASIIDRVRTEVFF.

The chain uses TRBV27 and TRBJ2-5; TRBD2 matches 9 bases. This CDR3 is built from 15 residues. Germline CDR1 and CDR2: MNHEY and SMNVEV (reference sequence). V was clipped by 3 bases and J by 5 bases; unmatched bases: 7. DNA for the CDR3: TGTGCCAGCAGTTTTAAAGGGACTAGCTTTGAGACCCAGTACTTC. Translation: CASSFKGTSFETQYF.

The rearrangement joins TRBV2 to TRBJ2-6, with D hard to call. The ends were cut back, 3 bases at V and 0 bases at J, with 12 bases in the middle. This CDR3 comprises 17 residues. Looked up from germline, CDR1 is SNHLY and CDR2 is FYNNEI. DNA for the CDR3: TGTGCCAGCAGTGAGGGGTTCTTCATCTCTGGGGCCAACGTCCTGACTTTC. This codes for CASSEGFFISGANVLTF.

Here the CDR3 reads CASSQESGLNQPQHF. In DNA form, the CDR3 reads TGCGCCAGCAGCCAAGAATCGGGGCTCAATCAGCCCCAGCATTTT. The chain employs TRBV4-1 and TRBJ1-5, with a weak D call TRBD1 (5 bases). The CDR3 is made up of 15 amino acids. Per the germline V gene, CDR1 is MGHRA and CDR2 is YSYEKL. V lost 0 bases and J 3 bases, leaving 9 bases between the germline ends.

The CDR3 nucleotides are TGTGCCAGTAGTATTACGGTTGTGGGTCAGCCCCAGCATTTT. It codes for CASSITVVGQPQHF. This sequence joins TRBV19 and TRBJ1-5; D gene uncertain. V lost 3 bases to trimming and J lost 6 bases, with 12 bases between them. Germline CDR1 LNHDA, CDR2 SQIVND (reference sequence). The length of the CDR3 is 14 residues. Combining the CDR3 with reference TRBV19 and TRBJ1-5 gives the whole variable domain DGGITQSPKYLFRKEGQNVTLSCEQNLNHDAMYWYRQDPGQGLRLIYYSQIVNDFQKGDIAEGYSVSREKKESFPLTVTSAQKNPTAFYLCASSITVVGQPQHFGDGTRLSIL.

The chain carries TRBV27 and TRBJ2-6; D uncertain. CDR1 MNHEY and CDR2 SMNVEV come from the germline V gene (reference sequence). This CDR3 region has 17 residues. Trimming took 6 bases from V and 0 from J, leaving 15 bases between them. The CDR3 nucleotides read TGTGCCAGCAGCCCCTGGATTATCGGCTCTGGGGCCAACGTCCTGACTTTC. It encodes CASSPWIIGSGANVLTF.

The CDR3 sequence: CASRASGGVNTEAFF. CDR3 in DNA: TGTGCCAGCAGGGCCTCAGGGGGCGTAAACACTGAAGCTTTCTTT. The chain has TRBV28 and TRBJ1-1; the match to TRBD1 covers 8 bases. Germline-derived CDR1 and CDR2 are MDHEN and SYDVKM. There are 15 residues in the CDR3. Germline trimming cut 6 bases from V and 2 bases from J; bases unmatched to any gene: 8.

The rearrangement joins TRBV7-9 to TRBJ2-2; D uncertain. The CDR3 runs to 16 residues. V lost 7 bases and J lost 0, with 15 bases in between. Germline CDR1 and CDR2: SEHNR and FQNEAQ (reference sequence). The CDR3 sequence is CASTSARSSNTGELFF. The CDR3 DNA reads TGTGCCAGCACCTCTGCCAGGAGCTCGAACACCGGGGAGCTGTTTTTT. The full variable domain, rest sourced from reference TRBV7-9 and TRBJ2-2, is DTGVSQNPRHKITKRGQNVTFRCDPISEHNRLYWYRQTLGQGPEFLTYFQNEAQLEKSRLLSDRFSAERPKGSFSTLEIQRTEQGDSAMYLCASTSARSSNTGELFFGEGSRLTVL.

The rearrangement links TRBV20-1 to TRBJ2-3; D unclear. The length of the CDR3 is 14 residues. Trimming pared 4 bases from V and 4 bases from J, leaving 15 bases between. Germline CDR1 DFQATT, CDR2 SNEGSKA (reference sequence). CDR3 loop: CSAMDQRASDTQYF. The CDR3 DNA sequence: TGCAGTGCTATGGACCAAAGGGCATCAGATACGCAGTATTTT.

This chain connects TRBV20-1 to TRBJ1-2; no reliable D call. CDR1 and CDR2 (germline): DFQATT, SNEGSKA (reference sequence). The CDR3 consists of 15 residues. V lost 0 bases, J lost 4 bases, and 15 bases lay in between. The CDR3 spells CSARDVVSPFYGYTF. In DNA form, the CDR3 reads TGCAGTGCTAGAGACGTCGTCAGTCCCTTCTATGGCTACACCTTC.

In this sample, this clonotype turned up a few times. The chain combines TRBV20-1 with TRBJ1-1; 8 bases line up with TRBD1. The germline gives CDR1 DFQATT, CDR2 SNEGSKA (reference sequence). The CDR3 runs to 18 residues. With V trimmed by 0 bases and J by 0 bases, 12 bases remained unmatched. The CDR3 is CSARDPLTGGIMNTEAFF. In nucleotides, the CDR3 is TGCAGTGCTAGAGATCCCCTTACAGGGGGGATAATGAACACTGAAGCTTTCTTT.

The sample holds one count of this clonotype. The chain carries TRBV29-1 and TRBJ1-2; tentatively, D is TRBD1 (5 bases). Trimming took off 6 bases at V and 2 bases at J, with 10 bases between the two ends. This CDR3 is 12 amino acids long. CDR1 and CDR2 from the germline V gene are SQVTM and ANQGSEA. For the CDR3, the DNA is TGCAGCGTGGGGGACCGCAACTATGGCTACACCTTC. This encodes CSVGDRNYGYTF.